This TCR beta chain was obtained from a study of T cell responses to AZD1222 COVID-19 vaccine (dated by TCRdb to about 2021). Context from the whole study: A total of about 240 trial participants underwent TCR sequencing, of whom nearly 210 received two doses of AZD1222 and around 26 received two doses of the MenACWY control vaccine. Trial participants were enrolled by age into subgroups of 18-55, 56-69 and 70-plus years, and approximately 150, 30 and 60 TCR-sequenced participants, respectively, were included in these subgroups. Results and caveats for the whole study, not just this receptor: In the small 56-69-year group, the increase in depth fell short of significance, most likely because of low power. The whole spike protein was spanned by vaccine-associated CD4 TCRs, and dominant responses were seen in regions 160-218 and 743-854. Conclusions about previously exposed vaccinees are limited because only a handful of AZD1222 recipients were SARS-CoV-2 seropositive at baseline. After two AZD1222 doses, both the breadth and the depth of spike-specific TCRs were significantly higher than at day 0 and than in MenACWY recipients. Because no day 14 peak-response samples were available, repertoires were characterized only after the peak T cell response. Reportedly, almost half of the unique spike-specific TCRs recognized epitopes lying outside the regions that are mutated in the B.1.351 and B.1.1.7 variants. Participants were mostly white British, with more females than males. The authors suggested clonal diversity may have been underestimated.

V is pruned by 1 base and J by 6 bases, leaving 15 bases of the junction without a gene match. Looking up the germline V gene yields CDR1 SGHTA and CDR2 FQGNSA. Counted from cysteine to phenylalanine, this CDR3 has 19 amino acids. The read is trimmed to its CDR3 DNA, 57 bases read in frame from base 1. Interpreted using the paper, the time point label stands for: about 28 days (+/-7) after the second vaccine dose. AZD1222 recipients given second doses at about 4 weeks or at about 12 weeks were pooled, since spike-specific TCR depth and breadth were not found to differ between the two schedules. Vaccinee samples were obtained from the UK trials COV001 and COV002, which included a single-blind randomized controlled phase 2/3 trial of AZD1222 (ChAdOx1 nCoV-19) in healthy adults. For TCRbeta chain sequencing, PBMC samples from trial participants were taken at day 0 and at day 28 after the second dose.

On this clone: The antigen it recognizes is unknown. Qualities for individual bases were not recorded, and no much larger clone is one base off.

The CDR3 regions of human TCRbeta chains were analyzed by immunosequencing. In the paper's pipeline: Repertoire TCRs were checked for matches against a reference library of SARS-CoV-2-specific TCRs that had been generated using the MIRA antigen-specificity platform. Breadth meant the fraction of unique TCRs that were SARS-CoV-2-associated, whereas depth meant the fraction of total T cells that were SARS-CoV-2-associated. Using the MIRA data, every spike-specific TCR was mapped to the spike region that the TCR reacted to and assigned to either a CD4 or a CD8 class. Log10-transformed breadth and depth values were compared by one-way ANOVA with Sidak's multiple comparisons tests. TCRdb provides this immuneACCESS table in a form limited to in-frame rearrangements. Some clones are lacking; in checked studies, under half of them reflect an unresolved V gene, and why the rest are absent is not known. V and J calls and clone size come straight from that table; D and trimming were deduced from the DNA. The sample contains 150,000 to 200,000 clones, around 90% of them found a single time. In total, the top ten clones hold 1% to 1.5% of the sample.

The specimen comprised peripheral blood, sampled 28 days after the second AZD1222 dose. The TCR sequence derives from an adult who received the AZD1222 COVID-19 vaccine. The rearranged segments are TRBV7-2 and TRBJ2-1; 10 bases in the junction line up with TRBD2. The DNA is as follows: TGTGCCAGCAGCTTAGAAGTGGTTAGCGGGAGGAGGGGAGCCAATGAGCAGTTCTTC. This yields the protein CASSLEVVSGRRGANEQFF. With the rest looked up from the reference TRBV7-2 and TRBJ2-1 genes rather than sequenced, the full variable domain is GAGVSQSPSNKVTEKGKDVELRCDPISGHTALYWYRQSLGQGLEFLIYFQGNSAPDKSGLPSDRFSAERTGGSVSTLTIQRTQQEDSAVYLCASSLEVVSGRRGANEQFFGPGTRLTVL.